The 5 T cell receptor beta chains presented below share a single source sample, sequenced in a study of T cells after yellow fever vaccination. TCRdb processed the 5' RACE reads anew with MiXCR; each CDR3 protein has one entry. The data contain about 85,000 distinct CDR3 sequences, 10% to 15% of them singletons. This specimen consisted of CD8+ T cells not binding an NS4B(214-222) dextramer, sorted from PBMCs, obtained roughly 20 days after the first yellow fever vaccination. Source of these receptors: a man in his late teens or twenties who received the YFV17D yellow fever vaccine.

The chain joins TRBV5-6 to TRBJ2-1; perhaps TRBD2 as D (5 bases). V was cut by 4 bases and J by 4 bases, with 18 bases left in between. CDR1 is SGHDT and CDR2 is YYEEEE in the germline V gene. This CDR3 spans 16 amino acids. The CDR3 DNA is TGTGCCAGCAGCCGAAGCAAAGCTAGCTCTTACAATGAGCAGTTCTTC. Protein sequence: CASSRSKASSYNEQFF.

The CDR3 loop reads CAIRGEGARSGYTF. DNA for the CDR3: TGTGCCATCAGGGGCGAGGGGGCGAGATCTGGCTACACCTTC. The chain employs TRBV10-3 and TRBJ1-2; 7 bases map to TRBD1. CDR3 size: 14 residues. Germline assignment: CDR1 ENHRY and CDR2 SYGVKD. The V and J ends lost 6 bases and 7 bases, in that order; junction bases with no gene match: 11.

The chain joins TRBV6-2 or TRBV6-3 to TRBJ1-5, with a tentative D call TRBD1 (6 bases). From germline, CDR1 is MNHEY and CDR2 SVGEGT. V lost 7 bases, J lost 0 bases, and 28 bases lay in between. The CDR3 runs 20 residues. The CDR3: CASTGSPAGAGYYSNQPQHF. As DNA, the CDR3 is TGTGCCAGCACGGGATCACCGGCGGGGGCGGGCTACTATAGCAATCAGCCCCAGCATTTT.

This sequence joins TRBV11-2 and TRBJ2-3, with 14 bases aligning to TRBD2. Per germline, CDR1 SGHAT and CDR2 FQNNGV. V shed 5 bases and J 2 bases; nucleotides not matched to a gene: 9. The CDR3 totals 18 residues. In DNA, the CDR3 is TGTGCCAGCAGCCTCCCCGGGACTAGCGGGAGCTTCACAGATACGCAGTATTTT. Protein sequence: CASSLPGTSGSFTDTQYF.

J is TRBJ2-1 and V is TRBV7-9; 10 bases align to TRBD2. The CDR3 is 14 residues long. V lost 5 bases to trimming and J lost 7 bases; unmatched junction nucleotides: 5. Germline V gives CDR1 SEHNR, CDR2 FQNEAQ (reference sequence). The CDR3 reads CASSVSGGANEQFF. In nucleotides, the CDR3 is TGTGCCAGCAGCGTAAGCGGGGGGGCGAATGAGCAGTTCTTC.